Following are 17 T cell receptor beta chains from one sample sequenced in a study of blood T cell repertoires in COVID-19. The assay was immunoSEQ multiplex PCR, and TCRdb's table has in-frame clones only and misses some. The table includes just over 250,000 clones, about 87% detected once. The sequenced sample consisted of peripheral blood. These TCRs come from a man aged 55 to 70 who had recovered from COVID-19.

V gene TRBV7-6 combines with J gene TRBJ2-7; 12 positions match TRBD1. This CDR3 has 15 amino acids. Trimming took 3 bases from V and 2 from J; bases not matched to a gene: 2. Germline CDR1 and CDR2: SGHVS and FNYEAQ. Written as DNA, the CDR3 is TGTGCCAGCAGCTTCGGGACAGGGGGCACCTACGAGCAGTACTTC. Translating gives CASSFGTGGTYEQYF.

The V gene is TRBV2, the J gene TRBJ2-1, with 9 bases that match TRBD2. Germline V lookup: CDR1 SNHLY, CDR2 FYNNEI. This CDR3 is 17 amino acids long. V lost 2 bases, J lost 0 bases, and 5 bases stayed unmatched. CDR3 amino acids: CASSELAGSSSYNEQFF. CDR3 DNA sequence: TGTGCCAGCAGTGAACTAGCGGGGTCGAGCTCCTACAATGAGCAGTTCTTC.

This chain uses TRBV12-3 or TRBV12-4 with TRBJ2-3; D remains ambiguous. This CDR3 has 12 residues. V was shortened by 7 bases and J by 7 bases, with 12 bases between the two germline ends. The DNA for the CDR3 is TGTGCCAGCACCGAAACAGAACATACGCAGTATTTT. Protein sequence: CASTETEHTQYF.

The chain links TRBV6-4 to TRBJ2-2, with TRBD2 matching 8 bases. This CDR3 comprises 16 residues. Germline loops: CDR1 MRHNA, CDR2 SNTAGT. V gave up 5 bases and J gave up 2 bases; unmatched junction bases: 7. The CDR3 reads CASSPRGGANTGELFF. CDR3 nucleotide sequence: TGTGCCAGCAGTCCCCGGGGGGGAGCAAACACCGGGGAGCTGTTTTTT.

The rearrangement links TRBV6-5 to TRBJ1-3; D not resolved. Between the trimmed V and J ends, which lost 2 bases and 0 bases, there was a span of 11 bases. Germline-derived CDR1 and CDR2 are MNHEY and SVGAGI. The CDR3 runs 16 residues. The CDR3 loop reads CASSYNVGSSGNTIYF. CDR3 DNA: TGTGCCAGCAGTTACAACGTTGGTAGCTCTGGAAACACCATATATTTT.

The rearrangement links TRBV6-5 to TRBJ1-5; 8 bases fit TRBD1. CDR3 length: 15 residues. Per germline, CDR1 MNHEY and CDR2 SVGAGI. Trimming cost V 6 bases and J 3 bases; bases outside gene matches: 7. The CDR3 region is CASRTRGQNNQPQHF. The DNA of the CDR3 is TGTGCCAGCAGAACCAGGGGGCAGAACAATCAGCCCCAGCATTTT.

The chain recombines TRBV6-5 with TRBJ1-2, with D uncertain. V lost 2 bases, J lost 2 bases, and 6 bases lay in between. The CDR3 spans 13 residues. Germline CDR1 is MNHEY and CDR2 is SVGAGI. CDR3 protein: CASSYNNNYGYTF. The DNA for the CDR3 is TGTGCCAGCAGTTACAACAACAACTATGGCTACACCTTC.

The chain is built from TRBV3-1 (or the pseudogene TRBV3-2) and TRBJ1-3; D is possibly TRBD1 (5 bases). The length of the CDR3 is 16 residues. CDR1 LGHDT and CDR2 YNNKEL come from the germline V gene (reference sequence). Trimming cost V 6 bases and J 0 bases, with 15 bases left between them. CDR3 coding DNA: TGTGCCAGCAGGGATCTAGCGGGGCACTCTGGAAACACCATATATTTT. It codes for CASRDLAGHSGNTIYF.

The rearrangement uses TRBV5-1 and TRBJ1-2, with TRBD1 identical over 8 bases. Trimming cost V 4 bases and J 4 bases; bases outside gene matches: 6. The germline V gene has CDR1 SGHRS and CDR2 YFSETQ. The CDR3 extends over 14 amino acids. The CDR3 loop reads CASSPGTGSYGYTF. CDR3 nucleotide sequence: TGCGCCAGCAGCCCCGGGACAGGATCCTATGGCTACACCTTC.

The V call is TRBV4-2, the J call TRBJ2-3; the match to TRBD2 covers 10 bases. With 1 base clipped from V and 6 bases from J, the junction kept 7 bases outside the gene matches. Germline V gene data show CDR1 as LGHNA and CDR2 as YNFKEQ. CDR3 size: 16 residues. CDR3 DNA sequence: TGTGCCAGCAGCCAAGCTCCTAGCGGGGGATGGGATACGCAGTATTTT. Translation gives CASSQAPSGGWDTQYF.

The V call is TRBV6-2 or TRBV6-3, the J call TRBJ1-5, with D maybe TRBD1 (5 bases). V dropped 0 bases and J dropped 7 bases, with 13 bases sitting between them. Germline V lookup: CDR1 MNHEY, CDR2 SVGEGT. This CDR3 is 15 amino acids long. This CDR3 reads CASSYSWQGGQPQHF. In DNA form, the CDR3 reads TGTGCCAGCAGTTACTCGTGGCAGGGTGGACAGCCCCAGCATTTT.

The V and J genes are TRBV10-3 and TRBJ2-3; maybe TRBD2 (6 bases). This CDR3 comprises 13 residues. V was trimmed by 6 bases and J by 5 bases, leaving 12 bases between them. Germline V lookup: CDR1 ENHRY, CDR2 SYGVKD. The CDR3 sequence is CAISVGDLDTQYF. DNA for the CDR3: TGTGCCATCAGCGTCGGGGACTTAGATACGCAGTATTTT.

The CDR3 sequence: CASSSQTSGQVPADTQYF. For the CDR3, the DNA is TGTGCCAGCAGTTCCCAAACCTCGGGACAGGTTCCCGCAGATACGCAGTATTTT. This rearrangement joins TRBV27 to TRBJ2-3, with 8 positions matching TRBD1. V trimming: 4 bases; J trimming: 4 bases; junction bases outside the gene matches: 16. Germline V CDR1 and CDR2: MNHEY, SMNVEV (reference sequence). CDR3 length: 18 amino acids.

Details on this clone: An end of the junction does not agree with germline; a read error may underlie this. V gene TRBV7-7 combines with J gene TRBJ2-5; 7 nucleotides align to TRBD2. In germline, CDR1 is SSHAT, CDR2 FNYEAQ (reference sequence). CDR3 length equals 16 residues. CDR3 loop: CASSLSGGGVSETQYF. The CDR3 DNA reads TGTGCTAGCAGCTTGTCGGGCGGGGGAGTATCAGAGACCCAGTACTTC.

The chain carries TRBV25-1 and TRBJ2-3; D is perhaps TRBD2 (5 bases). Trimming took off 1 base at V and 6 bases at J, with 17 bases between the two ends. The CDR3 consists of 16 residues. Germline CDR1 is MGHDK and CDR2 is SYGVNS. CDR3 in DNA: TGTGCCAGCAGTGAATGGAGCGGATTGGCCCCCGATACGCAGTATTTT. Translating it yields CASSEWSGLAPDTQYF. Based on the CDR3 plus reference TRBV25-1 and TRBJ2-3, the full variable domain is EADIYQTPRYLVIGTGKKITLECSQTMGHDKMYWYQQDPGMELHLIHYSYGVNSTEKGDLSSESTVSRIRTEHFPLTLESARPSHTSQYLCASSEWSGLAPDTQYFGPGTRLTVL.

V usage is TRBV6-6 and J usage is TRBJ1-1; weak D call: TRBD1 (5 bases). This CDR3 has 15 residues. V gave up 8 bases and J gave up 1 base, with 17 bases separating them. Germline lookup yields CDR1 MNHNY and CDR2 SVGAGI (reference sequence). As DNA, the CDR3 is TGTGCCAGCCAAAAGCCCCAGGGCCAGAACACTGAAGCTTTCTTT. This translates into CASQKPQGQNTEAFF.

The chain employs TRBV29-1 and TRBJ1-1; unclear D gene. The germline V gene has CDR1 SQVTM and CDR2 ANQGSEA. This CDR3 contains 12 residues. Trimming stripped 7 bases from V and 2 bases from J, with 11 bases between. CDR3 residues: CSARTLNTEAFF. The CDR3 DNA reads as TGCAGCGCACGGACTCTTAACACTGAAGCTTTCTTT. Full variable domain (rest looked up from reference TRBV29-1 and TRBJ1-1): SAVISQKPSRDICQRGTSLTIQCQVDSQVTMMFWYRQQPGQSLTLIATANQGSEATYESGFVIDKFPISRPNLTFSTLTVSNMSPEDSSIYLCSARTLNTEAFFGQGTRLTVV.